This T cell receptor beta chain derives from a study of PD-1 blockade in mismatch repair-deficient tumors. The protocol was immunoSEQ multiplex PCR, while the TCRdb copy is restricted to in-frame clones and leaves out a portion. The sample includes about 68,000 clones, 78% of them seen just once. Germline assignment: CDR1 MNHNS and CDR2 SASEGT. Trimming pared 6 bases from V and 5 bases from J, leaving 16 bases between. This CDR3 contains 14 residues. The starting material was peripheral blood, obtained 2 weeks after starting pembrolizumab. The sequence was collected from an adult with mismatch repair-deficient cancer. J is TRBJ2-5 and V is TRBV6-1; a weak D match, TRBD1 (8 bases). CDR3 residues: CASRSDRGGETQYF. CDR3 sequence (DNA): TGTGCCAGCAGATCCGACAGGGGAGGGGAGACCCAGTACTTC.